These 31 T cell receptor beta chains share one sample of origin, sequenced in a study of blood T cells in healthy people across ages (dated by TCRdb to about 2015). Libraries came from 5' RACE. TCRdb names Illumina HiSeq 2500 as the instrument used. A second PCR of roughly 7 to 12 cycles was run with a J-beta primer mix and a sample-barcoded 5' primer. TCRdb reworked the public reads: Q25 trimming with fastp, MiXCR clone assembly, productive beta chains retained. All rows with the same CDR3 protein become a single entry with the most common DNA and genes. Counted in this sample were 1.4 million to 1.5 million distinct CDR3 sequences; around two fifths of them appeared once. The ten largest clones capture 7.9% of the sample. The sample was blood. The receptors derive from a woman aged 18-29 years in good health.

V is TRBV3-1 and J is TRBJ2-6, with D maybe TRBD2 (5 bases). Trimming removed 4 bases from V and 0 bases from J, with 7 bases in between. In germline, CDR1 is LGHDT, CDR2 YNNKEL (reference sequence). The CDR3 is made up of 15 amino acids. CDR3 sequence: CASSLTISGANVLTF. The CDR3 DNA sequence: TGTGCCAGCAGCCTGACTATCTCTGGGGCCAACGTCCTGACTTTC. The whole variable domain, remainder taken from reference TRBV3-1 and TRBJ2-6, is DTAVSQTPKYLVTQMGNDKSIKCEQNLGHDTMYWYKQDSKKFLKIMFSYNNKELIINETVPNRFSPKSPDKAHLNLHINSLELGDSAVYFCASSLTISGANVLTFGAGSRLTVL.

This clonotype has just a few counts. The chain joins TRBV27 to TRBJ2-3; D gene ambiguous. V was pared by 3 bases and J by 0 bases, with 7 bases between. The germline V gene has CDR1 MNHEY and CDR2 SMNVEV (reference sequence). The length of the CDR3 is 14 residues. CDR3 bases: TGTGCCAGCAGTTTCACGCTCAGCACAGATACGCAGTATTTT. Its protein is CASSFTLSTDTQYF.

The sample holds a few counts of this clonotype. The rearrangement uses TRBV6-2 or TRBV6-3 and TRBJ2-1; 8 bases map to TRBD2. CDR1 and CDR2 from the germline V gene are MNHEY and SVGEGT. The V and J ends lost 8 bases and 9 bases, in that order; junction bases with no gene match: 6. The CDR3 runs to 12 residues. The CDR3 loop is CASGPGGGEQFF. The CDR3 bases are TGTGCCAGCGGACCGGGGGGGGGTGAGCAGTTCTTC.

The chain joins TRBV2 to TRBJ2-1; D is tentatively TRBD1 or TRBD2 (5 bases each). The CDR3 is made up of 14 amino acids. CDR1 and CDR2 from the germline V gene are SNHLY and FYNNEI. Between the trimmed V and J ends, which lost 6 bases and 5 bases, there was a span of 14 bases. The CDR3 nucleotides are TGTGCCAGCAGGCTGAGAGGGACGAACAATGAGCAGTTCTTC. As protein: CASRLRGTNNEQFF.

This clonotype was observed a single time. V usage is TRBV12-3 or TRBV12-4 and J usage is TRBJ2-1; 8 nucleotides line up with TRBD2. Trimming took 5 bases from V and 3 from J; bases not matched to a gene: 6. This CDR3 has 15 amino acids. The CDR3 loop reads CASSPRTSFYNEQFF. CDR3 sequence (DNA): TGTGCCAGCAGTCCCCGGACTAGCTTCTACAATGAGCAGTTCTTC.

V and J are TRBV27 and TRBJ2-7, with D uncertain. CDR3 length equals 15 residues. CDR1 and CDR2 from the germline V gene are MNHEY and SMNVEV (reference sequence). Trimming shortened V by 5 bases and J by 3 bases, and 17 bases separated the two germline ends. The CDR3 region is CASSPRADPLYEQYF. The CDR3 region has the DNA TGTGCCAGCAGTCCCCGGGCCGACCCCCTCTACGAGCAGTACTTC.

V gene TRBV5-1 combines with J gene TRBJ2-7; tentative D call: TRBD1 (5 bases). The CDR3 has 15 amino acids. Germline V gene data show CDR1 as SGHRS and CDR2 as YFSETQ. The ends were cut back, 0 bases at V and 0 bases at J, with 10 bases in the middle. The CDR3 nucleotides are TGCGCCAGCAGCTTGGGGGGCCCGGTCTCCTACGAGCAGTACTTC. Its protein is CASSLGGPVSYEQYF.

In nucleotides, the CDR3 is TGTGCCACCAGCGGCCGGGACAGGGGTTACAAGCAGTACTTC. It encodes CATSGRDRGYKQYF. The J gene is TRBJ2-7, the V gene TRBV15; 10 bases match TRBD1. The CDR3 sequence is 14 residues long. V gave up 5 bases and J gave up 8 bases; unmatched junction bases: 9. The germline CDR1 and CDR2 sequences are LNHNV and YYDKDF (reference sequence). The full variable domain, with the rest looked up from reference TRBV15 and TRBJ2-7, is DAMVIQNPRYQVTQFGKPVTLSCSQTLNHNVMYWYQQKSSQAPKLLFHYYDKDFNNEADTPDNFQSRRPNTSFCFLDIRSPGLGDTAMYLCATSGRDRGYKQYFGPGTRLTVT.

V and J are TRBV12-3 or TRBV12-4 and TRBJ2-1, with 7 bases aligning to TRBD2. Judging by the DNA end, TRBJ2-7 fits better; the J call may be wrong. The CDR3 runs 14 residues. This chain's CDR3 is CASSRRGRGNEQYF. The DNA for the CDR3 is TGTGCCAGCAGTCGCCGCGGGAGAGGCAATGAGCAGTACTTC.

The V call is TRBV7-8, the J call TRBJ1-1, with TRBD1 as a possible D gene (6 bases). Germline loops: CDR1 SGHVS, CDR2 FQNEAQ. This CDR3 contains 16 residues. Trimming took 1 base from V and 4 from J, leaving 16 bases between them. The CDR3 DNA sequence: TGTGCCAGCAGCTTAGTCACAGGGAGAATGAGCACTGAAGCTTTCTTT. It codes for CASSLVTGRMSTEAFF.

This clonotype was recorded a few times. This may arise from a read error, as a much more abundant clone is one base away. The chain uses TRBV6-6 and TRBJ2-1; maybe TRBD2 (5 bases). The J call may be in error: the DNA end matches TRBJ2-7 better. The CDR3 sequence is 17 residues long. The V gene's germline CDR1 is MNHNY and CDR2 SVGAGI (reference sequence). This chain's CDR3 is CASSYPKGGLTYNEQYF. In DNA form, the CDR3 reads TGTGCCAGCAGTTACCCCAAAGGTGGACTGACCTACAATGAGCAGTACTTC.

This clonotype is a singleton in its sample. This chain joins TRBV6-1 and TRBJ2-1; D ambiguous. The DNA end is more similar to TRBJ2-7, so the J call may be wrong. Germline lookup yields CDR1 MNHNS and CDR2 SASEGT. This CDR3 region has 15 residues. CDR3 region: CASSEIWSSNNEQYF. CDR3 sequence (DNA): TGTGCCAGCAGTGAAATCTGGTCATCAAACAATGAGCAGTACTTC.

The chain links TRBV5-5 to TRBJ2-7, with 13 bases matching TRBD2. Germline-derived CDR1 and CDR2 are SGHKS and YYEKEE (reference sequence). The CDR3 totals 17 residues. V lost 3 bases, J lost 4 bases, and 10 bases stayed unmatched. This chain's CDR3 is CASSSGLAGAIEYEQYF. CDR3 bases: TGTGCCAGCAGCTCAGGACTAGCGGGAGCGATAGAGTACGAGCAGTACTTC.

This chain joins TRBV15 and TRBJ2-7; 7 nucleotides agree with TRBD1. This CDR3 comprises 16 residues. After removal of 5 bases from V and 2 bases from J, the junction contained 12 bases not matched to a gene. Germline lookup yields CDR1 LNHNV and CDR2 YYDKDF (reference sequence). CDR3 nucleotides: TGTGCCACCAGCCCTAGAGGCACAGGGGCTACCTACGAGCAGTACTTC. Protein sequence: CATSPRGTGATYEQYF.

This clonotype showed up just a few times. The rearrangement joins TRBV12-3 or TRBV12-4 to TRBJ1-1; maybe TRBD1 (6 bases). Trimming took 8 bases from V and 11 from J, leaving 15 bases between them. The CDR3 consists of 11 residues. Here the CDR3 DNA reads TGTGCCAGCGGAGGGGGGTCTGGGGCTTTCTTT. Its protein is CASGGGSGAFF.

The chain has TRBV7-2 and TRBJ1-1, with D unresolved. V dropped 5 bases and J dropped 1 base, with 11 bases sitting between them. The CDR3 runs to 14 residues. CDR1 SGHTA and CDR2 FQGNSA come from the germline V gene. The CDR3 DNA reads TGTGCCAGCAGCGTCCAGACCGGGAACACTGAAGCTTTCTTT. Its translation is CASSVQTGNTEAFF.

In this sample, this clonotype turned up a few times. The DNA of the CDR3 is TGCAGTGCCCCCCCCCTGGCGGGGGTTACCGGGGAGCTGTTTTTT. As protein: CSAPPLAGVTGELFF. The chain joins TRBV20-1 to TRBJ2-2; 7 nucleotides align to TRBD2. CDR1 and CDR2 (germline): DFQATT, SNEGSKA (reference sequence). V gave up 6 bases and J gave up 5 bases; unmatched junction bases: 12. The CDR3 has 15 amino acids.

The sample holds a few counts of this clonotype. CDR3 sequence: CASSLQGRDEQYF. In DNA, the CDR3 is TGCGCCAGCAGCTTGCAGGGGAGGGACGAGCAGTACTTC. The chain combines TRBV5-1 with TRBJ2-7; possible D gene TRBD2, 7 bases. Looked up from germline, CDR1 is SGHRS and CDR2 is YFSETQ. The CDR3 runs 13 residues. V gave up 1 base and J gave up 5 bases, with 10 bases separating them.

This rearrangement joins TRBV28 to TRBJ2-7; 8 nucleotides agree with TRBD1. The CDR3 has 17 residues. Germline loops: CDR1 MDHEN, CDR2 SYDVKM. The junction had 12 bases not matched to a gene; V was cut back by 3 bases and J by 2 bases. CDR3 in amino acids: CASSLMFPDRETYEQYF. Written as DNA, the CDR3 is TGTGCCAGCAGTTTGATGTTTCCGGACAGGGAGACCTACGAGCAGTACTTC.

A remark on this clonotype: A much more abundant neighbour one base away suggests this may be a read error. This chain links TRBV12-3 or TRBV12-4 with TRBJ2-5; the D is unclear. With the DNA end fitting TRBJ2-1 better, the J assignment may be wrong. The CDR3 covers 14 residues. The CDR3 coding sequence is TGTGCCAGCAGTTTTGGGTTCAACCACAATGAGCAGTTCTTC. Its translation: CASSFGFNHNEQFF.

This clonotype was recorded once. This chain joins TRBV6-5 and TRBJ2-1, with D unresolved. This CDR3 has 16 amino acids. Between the trimmed V and J ends, which lost 6 bases and 6 bases, there was a span of 21 bases. Germline V lookup: CDR1 MNHEY, CDR2 SVGAGI. CDR3 DNA sequence: TGTGCCAGCAGCCTCACGACTCCAGTCCGGCGCAATGAGCAGTTCTTC. Its protein is CASSLTTPVRRNEQFF.

The V and J genes are TRBV29-1 and TRBJ2-3, with 12 bases lining up with TRBD1. The CDR3 length is 15 residues. The germline V gene has CDR1 SQVTM and CDR2 ANQGSEA. The V segment lost 8 bases and the J segment 3 bases; nucleotides outside the gene matches: 9. CDR3 sequence reads: CSIVRDRGRTDTQYF. The CDR3 bases are TGCAGCATTGTGAGGGACAGGGGGCGGACAGATACGCAGTATTTT.

The chain employs TRBV27 and TRBJ2-3; 10 bases agree with TRBD2. The CDR3 spans 16 residues. J lost 1 base, V lost 4 bases, and 5 bases had no gene match. Germline CDR1 is MNHEY and CDR2 is SMNVEV (reference sequence). Here the CDR3 reads CASSSAGTSGTDTQYF. CDR3 DNA sequence: TGTGCCAGCAGTTCCGCCGGGACTAGCGGCACAGATACGCAGTATTTT.

This chain links TRBV11-2 with TRBJ2-5; 7 positions match TRBD2. J gave up 3 bases and V 0 bases, and 10 bases lay outside the gene matches. The CDR3 covers 17 residues. Germline CDR1 and CDR2: SGHAT and FQNNGV. CDR3 sequence: CASSLDPWASGEETQYF. CDR3 coding DNA: TGTGCCAGCAGCTTAGATCCCTGGGCTAGCGGAGAAGAGACCCAGTACTTC. Based on the CDR3 plus reference TRBV11-2 and TRBJ2-5, the full variable domain is EAGVAQSPRYKIIEKRQSVAFWCNPISGHATLYWYQQILGQGPKLLIQFQNNGVVDDSQLPKDRFSAERLKGVDSTLKIQPAKLEDSAVYLCASSLDPWASGEETQYFGPGTRLLVL.

This CDR3 reads CSARSPGLAGPQETQYF. Written as DNA, the CDR3 is TGCAGTGCTAGATCTCCGGGACTAGCGGGTCCTCAAGAGACCCAGTACTTC. The V gene is TRBV20-1, the J gene TRBJ2-5, with 12 positions matching TRBD2. This CDR3 has 17 residues. Trimming removed 2 bases from V and 2 bases from J; junction bases left unmatched: 9. The germline V gene encodes CDR1 DFQATT and CDR2 SNEGSKA (reference sequence).

This sequence joins TRBV9 and TRBJ2-1; 8 bases fit TRBD2. V shed 4 bases, J shed 12 bases, and the junction held 12 bases outside the gene matches. CDR1 SGDLS and CDR2 YYNGEE come from the germline V gene. The CDR3 consists of 14 residues. This CDR3 is CASSPAGGPAGQFF. The CDR3 DNA reads TGTGCCAGCAGCCCCGCGGGAGGTCCAGCCGGGCAGTTCTTC.

The sample holds a few counts of this clonotype. The rearrangement uses TRBV12-3 or TRBV12-4 and TRBJ1-6, with D perhaps TRBD1 (5 bases). V lost 6 bases, J lost 6 bases, and 12 bases lay in between. The CDR3 contains 14 residues. The CDR3 DNA sequence: TGTGCCAGCAGCGGGGTGGGACCTAATTCACCCCTCCACTTT. Its protein is CASSGVGPNSPLHF.

This clonotype has a handful of counts. V and J are TRBV9 and TRBJ2-3; D not certain. The length of the CDR3 is 14 residues. V was cut by 0 bases and J by 4 bases, with 9 bases left in between. Germline assignment: CDR1 SGDLS and CDR2 YYNGEE. This CDR3 reads CASSVVPTADTQYF. CDR3 coding DNA: TGTGCCAGCAGCGTAGTCCCCACGGCAGATACGCAGTATTTT. Based on the CDR3 plus reference TRBV9 and TRBJ2-3, the full variable domain is DSGVTQTPKHLITATGQRVTLRCSPRSGDLSVYWYQQSLDQGLQFLIQYYNGEERAKGNILERFSAQQFPDLHSELNLSSLELGDSALYFCASSVVPTADTQYFGPGTRLTVL.

This chain joins TRBV7-2 and TRBJ2-4, with 9 bases fitting TRBD1. Germline V gives CDR1 SGHTA, CDR2 FQGNSA. This CDR3 comprises 14 residues. V gave up 3 bases and J gave up 5 bases; unmatched junction bases: 2. CDR3 residues: CASSLWTGENIQYF. CDR3 DNA: TGTGCCAGCAGCTTGTGGACAGGGGAAAACATTCAGTACTTC.

The V gene is TRBV5-1, the J gene TRBJ2-4; 10 bases agree with TRBD2. With 4 bases clipped from V and 2 bases from J, the junction kept 6 bases outside the gene matches. The CDR3 totals 16 residues. CDR1 and CDR2 from the germline V gene are SGHRS and YFSETQ. The CDR3 region has the DNA TGCGCCAGCAGCCCAAGCGGGGGGGCTACCAAAAACATTCAGTACTTC. Its translation is CASSPSGGATKNIQYF.

There are a few counts of this clonotype. This chain joins TRBV10-3 and TRBJ2-3, with D maybe TRBD2 (6 bases). From germline, CDR1 is ENHRY and CDR2 SYGVKD. Trimming took 5 bases from V and 1 from J, leaving 19 bases between them. The CDR3 is 17 amino acids. CDR3 region: CAISSLAEGRRTDTQYF. DNA of the CDR3: TGTGCCATCAGTTCCTTAGCGGAGGGGCGTCGCACAGATACGCAGTATTTT.